The rows below give T cell receptor beta chains drawn from one sample of a study of OX40 agonist ivuxolimab in advanced cancers. The table came from immunoSEQ multiplex PCR; TCRdb's copy has only in-frame clones and leaves some out. The sample includes 53,000 or so clones, approximately 79% of them seen just once. This material consisted of CD4+ or CD8+ T cells sorted from blood, taken in a trial of the OX40 agonist ivuxolimab. Source of these receptors: an adult with an advanced solid tumor such as melanoma, head and neck, liver or kidney cancer. The CDR3 runs from the conserved cysteine through the conserved F or W. The D gene is left open where the match is weak. Only part of the rows carry a size: once, few, many, or a class if the clone is expanded.

V: TRBV7-9; size: NA; J: TRBJ1-2; D: NA; DNA: TGTGCCAGCAGCCCCCCAGGTTCTAGGGGCTACACCTTC; CDR3: CASSPPGSRGYTF
V: TRBV4-1; size: NA; J: TRBJ1-2; D: TRBD1; DNA: TGCGCCAGCAGCCAAGATCCGGACAGGGAATCCTATGGCTACACCTTC; CDR3: CASSQDPDRESYGYTF
V: TRBV29-1; size: NA; J: TRBJ2-2; D: NA; DNA: TGCAGCGTTTCCCTATACACCGGGGAGCTGTTTTTT; CDR3: CSVSLYTGELFF
V: TRBV11-2; size: NA; J: TRBJ2-1; D: NA; DNA: TGTGCCAGCAGCTCCCGGGACGGGCCCAAGGGCTTGAATGAGCAGTTCTTC; CDR3: CASSSRDGPKGLNEQFF
V: TRBV11-2; size: NA; J: TRBJ1-2; D: NA; DNA: TGTGCCAGCAGCTTAGGGGGGACAAGGAGCCACACCTTC; CDR3: CASSLGGTRSHTF
V: TRBV4-2; size: once; J: TRBJ1-1; D: NA; DNA: TGTGCCAGCAGCCGGCGGGAGGGGCGCATATCGAACACTGAAGCTTTCTTT; CDR3: CASSRREGRISNTEAFF
V: TRBV2; size: NA; J: TRBJ1-5; D: TRBD1; DNA: TGTGCCAGCACCCAGGGACAGGGGGTCTCCAATCAGCCCCAGCATTTT; CDR3: CASTQGQGVSNQPQHF
V: TRBV7-2; size: NA; J: TRBJ2-7; D: NA; DNA: TGTGCCAGCAGCAAAAGACAGGTTTACGAGCAGTACTTC; CDR3: CASSKRQVYEQYF
V: TRBV29-1; size: NA; J: TRBJ2-5; D: NA; DNA: TGCAGCGTTACCCTGGGGCAGGGGCTATACTTC; CDR3: CSVTLGQGLYF
V: TRBV19; size: NA; J: TRBJ2-1; D: TRBD1; DNA: TGTGCCAGTAGCCTCATTCGCCGGGACAGGGGAACCAATGAGCAGTTCTTC; CDR3: CASSLIRRDRGTNEQFF
V: TRBV6-6; size: few; J: TRBJ1-4; D: NA; DNA: TGTGCCAGCAGCCACGACCAGGGCGGTAATGAAAAACTGTTTTTT; CDR3: CASSHDQGGNEKLFF
V: TRBV5-1; size: NA; J: TRBJ2-7; D: TRBD2; DNA: TGCGCCAGCACCCCTGGCGGGGGGGTGGACGAGCAGTACTTC; CDR3: CASTPGGGVDEQYF
V: TRBV19; size: NA; J: TRBJ1-5; D: NA; DNA: TGTGCCAGTAGTGCCCAATACTATGGGAATCAGCCCCAGCATTTT; CDR3: CASSAQYYGNQPQHF
V: TRBV9; size: NA; J: TRBJ1-5; D: NA; DNA: TGTGCCAGCAGCGTAGGTTCAGGGCACCAGCCCCAGCATTTT; CDR3: CASSVGSGHQPQHF
V: TRBV15; size: NA; J: TRBJ2-1; D: NA; DNA: TGTGCCACCAGCAGTTTTACCGCTGGAAATGAGCAGTTCTTC; CDR3: CATSSFTAGNEQFF
V: TRBV25-1; size: NA; J: TRBJ1-5; D: NA; DNA: TGTGCCAGCAGTGAAAACAGGGTGCCCTATAGCAATCAGCCCCAGCATTTT; CDR3: CASSENRVPYSNQPQHF
V: TRBV13; size: once; J: TRBJ1-3; D: NA; DNA: TGTGCCAGCAGCTTAGTCTGGGCCAACACCATATATTTT; CDR3: CASSLVWANTIYF
V: TRBV5-6; size: NA; J: TRBJ1-1; D: NA; DNA: TGTGCCAGCAGCTTGGGCGACAGGCCTCCGGCTTTCTTT; CDR3: CASSLGDRPPAFF
V: TRBV14; size: NA; J: TRBJ1-6; D: NA; DNA: TGTGCCAGCAGCCAATGGAGCTCCTATAATTCACCCCTCCACTTT; CDR3: CASSQWSSYNSPLHF
V: TRBV7-2; size: NA; J: TRBJ2-1; D: NA; DNA: TGTGCCAGCAGCTTGACGACGGGCTCCTACAATGAGCAGTTCTTC; CDR3: CASSLTTGSYNEQFF
V: TRBV7-9; size: few; J: TRBJ2-3; D: TRBD2; DNA: TGTGCCAGCAGCTCCTGGCGGGAGAGCGGCACAGATACGCAGTATTTT; CDR3: CASSSWRESGTDTQYF
V: TRBV6-1; size: few; J: TRBJ1-5; D: TRBD1; DNA: TGTGCCAGCAGACCCACAGGGGGCAGTCAGCCCCAGCATTTT; CDR3: CASRPTGGSQPQHF
V: TRBV10-1; size: few; J: TRBJ1-5; D: TRBD1; DNA: TGCGCCATCACAGGGGGAAGCAATCAGCCCCAGCATTTT; CDR3: CAITGGSNQPQHF
V: TRBV7-2; size: NA; J: TRBJ2-7; D: TRBD1; DNA: TGTGCCAGCAGCTTAGGGACAGGGGTTCTCGAGCAGTACTTC; CDR3: CASSLGTGVLEQYF
V: TRBV7-2; size: once; J: TRBJ1-2; D: NA; DNA: TGTGCCAGCAGCTTAGATCCTTTGGCAGGAAATGGCTACACCTTC; CDR3: CASSLDPLAGNGYTF
V: TRBV7-9; size: few; J: TRBJ1-4; D: NA; DNA: TGTGCCAGCACTCCCCTTGGTGCGTATGAAAAACTGTTTTTT; CDR3: CASTPLGAYEKLFF
V: TRBV19; size: NA; J: TRBJ2-1; D: TRBD1; DNA: TGTGCCAGTAGCTCTTCGGGTCTCGGACAGGGCAAATACAATGAGCAGTTCTTC; CDR3: CASSSSGLGQGKYNEQFF
V: TRBV10-1; size: NA; J: TRBJ1-2; D: NA; DNA: TGCGCCAGCACCAGAGAGGGGATGGTGGGAGCGCATGGCTACACCTTC; CDR3: CASTREGMVGAHGYTF
V: TRBV11-2; size: NA; J: TRBJ1-4; D: TRBD1; DNA: TGTGCCAGCAGCTCACAGGGGCTTAATGAAAAACTGTTTTTT; CDR3: CASSSQGLNEKLFF
V: TRBV7-2; size: NA; J: TRBJ2-3; D: TRBD2; DNA: TGTGCCAGCAGCTTATCGCGGGGGGGCACAGATACGCAGTATTTT; CDR3: CASSLSRGGTDTQYF
V: TRBV6-1; size: once; J: TRBJ1-2; D: NA; DNA: TGTGCCAGCAGACCCGACAGCGACCATGGCTACACCTTC; CDR3: CASRPDSDHGYTF
V: TRBV18; size: NA; J: TRBJ1-4; D: NA; DNA: TGTGCCAGCTCACCACCCCCTGACAAGCGAGGTGGGAAGCCCCATGAAAAACTGTTTTTT; CDR3: CASSPPPDKRGGKPHEKLFF